This TCR beta chain was obtained from a study of CD8+CD57+ T cells in acquired aplastic anemia. Broader study findings: Roughly 28 was the count of CD8+ CDR3 sequences that patients shared with controls.

As concerns this clonotype: Its antigen is as yet unknown.

CDR3 length equals 16 residues. Trimming removed 5 bases at V and 4 bases at J, with 20 bases between. Germline CDR1 and CDR2: SGHAT and FQNNGV. Selection for sequencing was limited to patients who had shown CD8+CD57+ cell expansion by flow cytometry. It was genomic DNA that served as the template for profiling TCR beta VDJ and CDR3. TCRdb reanalysed the reads using MiXCR and keeps one entry per CDR3 protein. Among about 190,000 distinct CDR3 sequences listed, 40% to 55% were seen once. The V and J genes are TRBV11-2 and TRBJ1-2; D remains unclear. Sequencing input: sorted CD4+, CD8+, or CD8+CD57+ T cells (not recorded which) from PBMCs. The receptor's source is a human donor with aplastic anemia. The DNA for the CDR3 is TGTGCCAGCAGCCCCGACCTCTCCCCCCGGACCTATGGCTACACCTTC. Amino acids: CASSPDLSPRTYGYTF.